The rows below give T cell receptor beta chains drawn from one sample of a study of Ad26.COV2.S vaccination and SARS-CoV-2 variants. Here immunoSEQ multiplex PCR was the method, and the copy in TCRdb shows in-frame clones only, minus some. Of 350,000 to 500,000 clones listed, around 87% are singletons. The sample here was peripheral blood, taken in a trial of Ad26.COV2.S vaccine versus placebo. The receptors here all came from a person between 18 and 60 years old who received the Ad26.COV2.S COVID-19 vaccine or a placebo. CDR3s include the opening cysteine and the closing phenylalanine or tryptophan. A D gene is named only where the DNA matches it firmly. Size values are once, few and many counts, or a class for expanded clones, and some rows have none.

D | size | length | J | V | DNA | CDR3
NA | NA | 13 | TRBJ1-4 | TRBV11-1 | TGTGCCAGCAGCTTTGGGATCAAAGAAAAACTGTTTTTT | CASSFGIKEKLFF
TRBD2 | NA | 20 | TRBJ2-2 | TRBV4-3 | TGCGCCAGCAGCCAATTTTCCCCGATCCTCCTAGCGGGGAACACCGGGGAGCTGTTTTTT | CASSQFSPILLAGNTGELFF
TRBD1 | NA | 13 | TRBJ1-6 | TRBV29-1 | TGCAGCGTTGGGGACAGGGATAATTCACCCCTCCACTTT | CSVGDRDNSPLHF
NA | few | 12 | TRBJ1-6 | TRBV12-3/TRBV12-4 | TGTGCCAGCAGTTTTCAAAATTCACCCCTCCACTTT | CASSFQNSPLHF
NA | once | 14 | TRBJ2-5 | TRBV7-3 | TGTGCCAGCAGCTTAACAGGGGACCAAGAGACCCAGTACTTC | CASSLTGDQETQYF
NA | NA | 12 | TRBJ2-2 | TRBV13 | TGTGCCAGCAGCCTCCCCGGCCGGGAGCTGTTTTTT | CASSLPGRELFF
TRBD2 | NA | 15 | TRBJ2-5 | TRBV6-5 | TGTGCCAGCCGACTAGCGGGGGGCCACCAAGAGACCCAGTACTTC | CASRLAGGHQETQYF
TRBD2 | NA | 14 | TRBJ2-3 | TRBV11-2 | TGTGCCAGCAGCTTAGGCGGGGGAAGAGATACGCAGTATTTT | CASSLGGGRDTQYF
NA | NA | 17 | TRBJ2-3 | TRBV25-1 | TGTGCCAGCACCTCCCCCCGGGGGAGGGGGAGCACAGATACGCAGTATTTT | CASTSPRGRGSTDTQYF
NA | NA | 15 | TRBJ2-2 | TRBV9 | TGTGCCAGCAGCGTAGGCAGGGTCAACACCGGGGAGCTGTTTTTT | CASSVGRVNTGELFF
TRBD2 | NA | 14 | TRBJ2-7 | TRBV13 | TGTGCCAGCAGCACCCGACTAGCGGGTAACGAGCAGTACTTC | CASSTRLAGNEQYF
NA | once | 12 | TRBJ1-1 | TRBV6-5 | TGTGCCAGTGGTAGGGGGGACACTGAAGCTTTCTTT | CASGRGDTEAFF
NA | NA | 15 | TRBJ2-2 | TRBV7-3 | TGTGCCAGCAGCTTAACCAGGGCGGCCACCGGGGAGCTGTTTTTT | CASSLTRAATGELFF
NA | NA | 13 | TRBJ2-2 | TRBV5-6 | TGTGCCAGCAGCTTGGCGAACACCGGGGAGCTGTTTTTT | CASSLANTGELFF
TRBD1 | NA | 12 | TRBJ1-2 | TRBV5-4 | TGTGCCAGCAGCGGACAGGGTGACGGCTACACCTTC | CASSGQGDGYTF
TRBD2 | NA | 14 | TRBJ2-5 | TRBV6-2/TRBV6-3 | TGTGCCAGCAGTTACAGGCTAGCGGAAGAGACCCAGTACTTC | CASSYRLAEETQYF
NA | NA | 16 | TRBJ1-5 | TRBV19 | TGTGCCAGTACCCCCCGCGGGGATAGGAGCAATCAGCCCCAGCATTTT | CASTPRGDRSNQPQHF
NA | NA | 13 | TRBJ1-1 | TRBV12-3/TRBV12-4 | TGTGCCAGCAGTTGGAAAGCGAACACTGAAGCTTTCTTT | CASSWKANTEAFF
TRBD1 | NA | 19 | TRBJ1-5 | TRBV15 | TGTGCCACCAGCTCCCACGCAGGGGGTCGCCCGGGGGGGAATCAGCCCCAGCATTTT | CATSSHAGGRPGGNQPQHF
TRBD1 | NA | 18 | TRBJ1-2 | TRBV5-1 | TGCGCCAGCAGCTTGGATCGGGACAGGGGAAAGGATTTCTATGGCTACACCTTC | CASSLDRDRGKDFYGYTF
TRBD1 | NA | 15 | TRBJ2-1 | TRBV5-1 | TGCGCCAGCAGCTTGTGGACAGGGGGCTACAATGAGCAGTTCTTC | CASSLWTGGYNEQFF
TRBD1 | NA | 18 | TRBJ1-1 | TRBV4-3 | TGCGCCAGCAGCCGAGGATGGACAGGGAGGGGAATGAACACTGAAGCTTTCTTT | CASSRGWTGRGMNTEAFF
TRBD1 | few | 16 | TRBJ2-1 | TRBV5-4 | TGTGCCAGCAGCCTGAGAGGGGACAGGGCGGGAGATGAGCAGTTCTTC | CASSLRGDRAGDEQFF
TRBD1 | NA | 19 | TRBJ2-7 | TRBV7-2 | TGTGCCAGCAGCTTAGACGATATCGTCCACAGGGGCAGCTCCTACGAGCAGTACTTC | CASSLDDIVHRGSSYEQYF
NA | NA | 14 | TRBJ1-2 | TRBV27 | TGTGCCAGCAGTTTCAGGGGCGATAACTATGGCTACACCTTC | CASSFRGDNYGYTF
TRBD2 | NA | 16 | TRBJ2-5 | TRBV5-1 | TGCGCCAGCAGCGGCGGGACTAGCGGGTTCCAAGAGACCCAGTACTTC | CASSGGTSGFQETQYF
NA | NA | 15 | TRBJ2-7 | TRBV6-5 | TGTGCCAGCGAGAATGGTGGGACATTCCCCTACGAGCAGTACTTC | CASENGGTFPYEQYF
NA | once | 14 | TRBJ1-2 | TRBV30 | TGTGCCTGGAGTTCTTCGGGGCGCATCTATGGCTACACCTTC | CAWSSSGRIYGYTF
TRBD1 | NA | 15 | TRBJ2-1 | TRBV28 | TGTGCCAGCAGTGGAGACAGGGGGCTTCGCAATGAGCAGTTCTTC | CASSGDRGLRNEQFF
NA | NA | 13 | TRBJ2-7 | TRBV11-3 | TGTGCCAGCAGCTTAGGCGCTACCTACGAGCAGTACTTC | CASSLGATYEQYF
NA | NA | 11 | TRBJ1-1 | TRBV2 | TGTGCCAGCAGTGACAGGGTAAGAGCTTTCTTT | CASSDRVRAFF
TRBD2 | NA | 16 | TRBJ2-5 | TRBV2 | TGTGCCAGCAGTTCTCTGCCGGGACTAGCGGGGGGGACCCAGTACTTC | CASSSLPGLAGGTQYF
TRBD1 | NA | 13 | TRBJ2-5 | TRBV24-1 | TGTGCCTCCCAGGACAGGGTGGAGGAGACCCAGTACTTC | CASQDRVEETQYF
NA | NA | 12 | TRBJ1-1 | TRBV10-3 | TGTGCCATCAGTGCCCCCCAAACTGAAGCTTTCTTT | CAISAPQTEAFF
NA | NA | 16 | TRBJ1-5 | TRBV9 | TGTGCCAGCAGCGTAACCGACGGGGGGGTAAATCAGCCCCAGCATTTT | CASSVTDGGVNQPQHF
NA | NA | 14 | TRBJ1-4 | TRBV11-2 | TGTGCCAGCAGCCCGATCCGGGCGGGGGAAAAACTGTTTTTT | CASSPIRAGEKLFF
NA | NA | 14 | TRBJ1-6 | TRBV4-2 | TGTGCCAGCAGCTCCGGGACGCCCGATTCACCCCTCCACTTT | CASSSGTPDSPLHF
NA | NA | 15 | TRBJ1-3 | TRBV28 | TGTGCCAGCAGTTTATTAAGGACGTTCGGAAACACCATATATTTT | CASSLLRTFGNTIYF
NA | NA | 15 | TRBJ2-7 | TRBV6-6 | TGTGCCAGCAGTAAAGGGGCCCACCCCTCCTACGAGCAGTACTTC | CASSKGAHPSYEQYF
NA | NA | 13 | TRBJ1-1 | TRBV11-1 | TGTGCCAGCAGCTTAGACAGGAACACTGAAGCTTTCTTT | CASSLDRNTEAFF
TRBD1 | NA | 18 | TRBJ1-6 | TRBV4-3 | TGCGCCAGCAGCCAAGGGACAATCAGTGGACAGGGTTATTCACCCCTCCACTTT | CASSQGTISGQGYSPLHF